The 9 T cell receptor beta chains listed next were all sequenced from one sample in a study of blood T cell repertoires in COVID-19 (dated by TCRdb to the early 2020s). Library preparation employed the immunoSEQ multiplex PCR assay. Drawn from immuneACCESS, this table holds only the in-frame rearrangements with V and J called that TCRdb kept. Clones are partly lost; checked studies trace under half to an unresolved V gene and leave the rest unexplained. Counted in this sample were roughly 76,000 clones; 75% to 90% of them appeared once. The ten most abundant clones make up 14% of the sample. Input material: peripheral blood. These receptor sequences come from a man between 65 and 80 years old with active or convalescent COVID-19.

This clone was recorded once. The genes are TRBV7-2 and TRBJ1-5, with 8 bases matching TRBD1. The J segment lost 1 base and the V segment lost 5 bases, leaving 7 bases of the junction unmatched. The CDR3 has 16 residues. In germline, CDR1 is SGHTA, CDR2 FQGNSA. CDR3: CASSQGQAISNQPQHF. In DNA, the CDR3 is TGTGCCAGCAGCCAGGGACAGGCCATCAGCAATCAGCCCCAGCATTTT.

V is TRBV19 and J is TRBJ1-2; possibly TRBD1 for D (6 bases). The CDR3 runs to 14 residues. Trimming took off 4 bases at V and 4 bases at J, with 13 bases between the two ends. Germline loops: CDR1 LNHDA, CDR2 SQIVND (reference sequence). The CDR3: CASSSQGRSYGYTF. In nucleotides, the CDR3 is TGTGCCAGTAGTAGCCAGGGGAGATCCTATGGCTACACCTTC.

The rearrangement uses TRBV6-4 and TRBJ2-7; D is possibly TRBD1 (6 bases). V was trimmed by 3 bases and J by 9 bases, leaving 18 bases between them. There are 14 residues in the CDR3. Germline loops: CDR1 MRHNA, CDR2 SNTAGT. The CDR3 DNA follows: TGTGCCAGCAGTGAGGGCGCCGGGACATTCGCGCAGTACTTC. Translating it yields CASSEGAGTFAQYF.

The chain recombines TRBV6-2 or TRBV6-3 with TRBJ1-1; possibly TRBD1 for D (6 bases). This CDR3 is built from 12 residues. The germline V gene has CDR1 MNHEY and CDR2 SVGEGT. V was trimmed by 6 bases and J by 12 bases, leaving 17 bases between them. CDR3 sequence: CASSPGGRRTFF. The DNA for the CDR3 is TGTGCCAGCAGCCCCGGGGGGCGTAGGACTTTCTTT.

J is TRBJ1-2 and V is TRBV18; D is uncertain. Germline CDR1 reads KGHSH; CDR2 reads LQKENI. CDR3 length equals 14 residues. V lost 2 bases, J lost 4 bases, and 11 bases lay in between. In nucleotides, the CDR3 is TGTGCCAGCTCACCAACGGCGGAGGCCTATGGCTACACCTTC. It codes for CASSPTAEAYGYTF.

J is TRBJ1-2 and V is TRBV28; tentatively, D is TRBD1 (5 bases). This CDR3 comprises 12 residues. Trimming took 6 bases from V and 8 from J, leaving 13 bases between them. In germline, CDR1 is MDHEN, CDR2 SYDVKM. CDR3 amino acids: CASSIRVEGYTF. The CDR3, as DNA: TGTGCCAGCAGCATCAGGGTCGAAGGCTACACCTTC.

The chain has TRBV5-3 and TRBJ2-1; maybe TRBD1 (6 bases). Being an ORF, TRBV5-3 has a function that is uncertain. This CDR3 contains 17 residues. Trimming took 4 bases from V and 3 from J, leaving 20 bases between them. CDR3 loop: CARSVSVNRVIYNEQFF. The CDR3 DNA reads as TGTGCCAGAAGCGTTTCGGTTAACAGGGTGATCTACAATGAGCAGTTCTTC.

The chain couples TRBV3-1 (or the pseudogene TRBV3-2) to TRBJ1-1, with D tentatively TRBD1 (5 bases). The CDR3 covers 14 residues. Trimming took 0 bases from V and 10 from J, leaving 15 bases between them. Germline V lookup: CDR1 LGHDT, CDR2 YNNKEL (reference sequence). CDR3 DNA sequence: TGTGCCAGCAGCCAAGACTCGGCCCTTAGGGGAGCTTTCTTT. It translates to CASSQDSALRGAFF.

This clone was observed a handful of times. J is TRBJ1-2 and V is TRBV6-5; 8 bases align to TRBD1. The trim removed 5 bases at V and 6 bases at J, leaving 5 bases unmatched. There are 13 residues in the CDR3. Germline CDR1 MNHEY, CDR2 SVGAGI. In nucleotides, the CDR3 is TGTGCCAGCAGTAGGACAGGGTGGGATGGCTACACCTTC. This gives the protein CASSRTGWDGYTF.